This T cell receptor beta chain was observed in a study of cytomegalovirus exposure and HLA in healthy donors (dated by TCRdb to 2015 to 2018). For context, the study as a whole: An earlier analysis of roughly 570 of the donors reported roughly 300 Gb of sequence data and approximately 120 million unique TCR beta sequences obtained from about 179 million T cells. An early release covering roughly 600 HLA-typed donors comprised 250 to 350 gigabases of sequencing data and tens of millions of unique TCR sequences. Among the 398 genotyped donors, 75% to 90% belonged to the genetic ancestry cluster associated with self-reported Caucasian donors. The study aimed to test whether cataloging public T cell receptors could reveal signatures of past pathogen exposure. The study profiled the T cell repertoires of 500 to 800 subjects by immunosequencing and related them to cytomegalovirus serostatus. Along with the roughly 670-subject first cohort, a separate validation cohort of over 90 different subjects was used. To predict cytomegalovirus infection status, the study brought together high-throughput TCR immunosequencing, statistical association of individual TCRs with disease status, and machine learning. A later analysis re-examined previously published TCR beta repertoires from more than 600 donors and added high-resolution HLA genotyping to investigate patterns of TCR occurrence. Rather than drawing on any new phenotypic data, the later analysis identified candidate immune exposures from TCR beta sequences and the way those sequences occurred across donors. To decide whether each TCR beta V gene segment behaved as functional or pseudogenic, an earlier analysis of some 600 of the donors relied on high-throughput TCR beta sequencing. Donor age, sex, ethnicity and CMV serostatus were compiled alongside the repertoire data. A later genetic analysis used genome-wide SNP genotypes for about 60% of the roughly 700 donors, treating that subset as a discovery cohort. All discovery cohort repertoires had been generated using a single sequencing platform. HLA typing covered class I and class II loci at four-digit resolution. The number of typed donors differed by locus: 629-630 for A, B, C, DRB1 and DQB1; roughly 510 for DQA1; 606 for DPA1; and approximately 450 for DPB1. Because of strong linkage in the cohort, roughly five DR-DQ haplotypes were treated as single units for association and clustering. Among 350 to 400 genotyped donors of the cohort, an average of about 240,000 unique TCR beta nucleotide sequences were sequenced per donor, roughly 18% of them non-productive. Study-wide findings and limitations: Immune exposure information for the cohort was limited to CMV serostatus. Correlated functional status among segregating V segments might be attributable to linkage disequilibrium, but an unknown experimental factor could not be ruled out. Sequencing depth was assumed to be roughly uniform across donors in the presence/absence analyses, though that assumption may not hold. A total of around 150 TCR beta chains were listed by the study as associated with cytomegalovirus. Specific HLA alleles were associated with 15,000 to 20,000 TCR beta sequences at a false discovery rate of 0.05 in a later analysis. A later analysis found that HLA-associated TCR beta chains were more clonally expanded and had lower generation probabilities than equally common non-associated chains. Because HLA typing was missing for some donors at each locus, association tests included only the typed subset. In an earlier analysis of about 600 of the donors, most TCR beta V segments appeared in productive rearrangements about 90% or about 30% of the time, broadly matching IMGT annotations. A later genetic analysis associated a missense DCLRE1C variant with V-gene and J-gene trimming of TCR beta chains, and an independent cohort replicated the association. In a later analysis, TCR association rates were found to vary across HLA loci, with the most associated TCRs seen for DRB1 alleles and the fewest for HLA-C alleles. Only TCR beta chains were sequenced in this cohort, and the absence of alpha or paired-chain data limited detectable features. A later analysis reported that several top co-occurrence clusters appeared linked to parvovirus B19, influenza, CMV and Epstein-Barr virus. A few of the identified cytomegalovirus-associated TCR beta chains were confirmed in vitro to be specific for cytomegalovirus antigens. It was suggested by the authors that the approach could potentially be generalized to other disease states and immunological phenotypes. Most TCR sequences were observed very rarely across donors, whereas some public TCRs were present in many individuals. The classifier was reported to diagnose cytomegalovirus status with high specificity and sensitivity in both the original cohort and the validation cohort. According to a later genetic analysis, donors in an Asian-associated ancestry cluster had fewer N-insertions in productive TCRs than the approximately 690-donor mean. A further reported finding was that TCR beta sequences accurately predicted the HLA-A and HLA-B alleles for most subjects in the first cohort. Roughly 15 rarely observed V segments, including chromosome 9 orphons, were excluded from the earlier analysis of approximately 500 of the donors because counts were too low. Some IMGT-functional V segments, including TRBV6-2 and TRBV6-3, could not be told apart with the 87-base-pair reads, so those segments were excluded. Strong co-occurrence of HLA alleles, especially DR and DQ, made assigning TCR associations to individual alleles difficult. A later analysis found that most CMV-associated TCR beta chains appeared HLA-restricted, with HLA associations seemingly driven largely by CMV exposure. The sequencing pipeline was judged likely to have produced a cluster of highly shared sequence variants as a technical artifact.

Of note for this clone: This receptor's antigen is unknown. Base qualities are not provided; no much larger clone lies one nucleotide away.

To prepare the library, the immunoSEQ multiplex PCR assay was applied. For the multiplex PCR, a mixture combining 60 forward primers for TCR Vbeta segments and 13 reverse primers for TCR Jbeta segments was used. Amplification of the CDR3 region of rearranged TCR beta genes was performed with a multiplex PCR assay on genomic DNA. The amplified TCR beta libraries were sequenced on the Illumina HiSeq System as 87-base-pair reads. Concerning the study's data processing: A later analysis counted some 74 million unique TCR beta chains across the 500 to 850 repertoires, and 10 million to 12 million of these chains were shared by at least two donors. Raw reads were error-corrected and collapsed into unique sequences by a nearest-neighbor algorithm in which closely related sequences were merged to remove PCR and sequencing errors. CDR3 sequences were aligned to IMGT reference sequences to assign V, D and J gene segments. Each retained sequence needed at least a six-nucleotide match to both a V gene segment and a J gene segment. Rearrangements were classified as productive when the CDR3 lacked stop codons and remained in frame with V and J, and all other rearrangements were classified as non-productive. CDR3 was defined by IMGT convention, running from the second conserved V-encoded cysteine to the conserved J-encoded phenylalanine. Sequences without an unambiguous match to a single V gene segment were excluded from the earlier analysis of 450 to 750 of the donors. An earlier analysis of over 450 of the donors classified V segments as functional when productive rearrangements were above 56.7% and as segregating when the standard deviation between donors was above 5%. A statistical classification framework was built to diagnose cytomegalovirus status from the catalog of TCR beta chain sequences. V and J gene assignment, in a later analysis, came from comparing TCR nucleotide sequences with IMGT/GENE-DB human TR gene sequences. The TCRdist pipeline was used in a later analysis to assign CDR3 sequences and most-parsimonious VDJ recombination scenarios. In a later analysis, every TCR beta chain was defined by the combination of its CDR3 amino acid sequence and its V-gene family, and reads without a unique V-gene family were dropped. As a way to deal with suspected cross-contamination and a sequencing artifact, a later analysis dropped 450 to 700 nucleotide sequences that were highly shared and had low generation probability. In a later analysis, a clonal expansion index was calculated for each public chain from normalized within-repertoire ranks of inferred template counts. In a later analysis, generation probabilities were computed with a VDJ recombination model fitted to out-of-frame rearrangements, and the resulting probabilities were checked against IGoR. In a later analysis, TCR-TCR, TCR-HLA and TCR-CMV co-occurrence was scored with hypergeometric tests, and a repertoire-size bias correction was applied to TCR pairs. A later analysis estimated false discovery rates by permuting HLA or CMV assignments 20 times. In a later analysis, co-occurring TCRs were grouped using DBSCAN, and TCRdist sequence similarity was added for clustering within HLA-allele-positive subsets. Co-occurrence clustering excluded repertoires with fewer than 30,000 or more than 120,000 public chains, plus five with anomalous nucleotide sharing. The clones in this table, taken by TCRdb from immuneACCESS, are in-frame only. Not every clone is retained; where verified, under half of the shortfall comes from an unresolved V gene, and the cause of the rest is unknown. V, J and clone size reflect that table, while D and trimming were determined from the DNA. This sample gives approximately 170,000 clones in total; 68% of them show up just once. Of the sample, roughly 1.4% is held by the ten largest clones.

In total, 666 healthy bone marrow donors made up the cohort. Cohort members were all nominally healthy when sampled, although unrecorded immune exposures were likely present. The donor was CMV seronegative and was included in the group of approximately 350 seronegative cohort members. Each donor provided a peripheral blood sample, and peripheral blood mononuclear cells were used for TCR beta sequencing. Genomic DNA was extracted from the blood cell samples with the Qiagen DNeasy Blood Extraction Kit. As encoded in the germline V gene (reference sequence), CDR1 is LNHNV while CDR2 is YYDKDF. The germline ends are 17 bases apart after V is trimmed by 0 bases and J by 3 bases. Counted from cysteine to phenylalanine, this CDR3 has 18 amino acids. Only the CDR3 portion is preserved as DNA: 54 bases, with reading frame beginning at the first base.

The receptor chain draws on TRBV15 and TRBJ1-4; TRBD1 is possibly the D segment (6 matching bases). The material sequenced was PBMCs. The sequence came from a man between 50 and 59 years old in good health and CMV-seronegative. The CDR3 region: CATSRDPPRGAANEKLFF. In nucleotide form, the sequence is TGTGCCACCAGCAGAGATCCTCCACGGGGGGCGGCTAATGAAAAACTGTTTTTT.